What follows describes a single T cell receptor (beta chain). Antigen specificity is unknown. V dropped 11 bases and J dropped 6 bases, with 17 bases sitting between them. CDR3 length: 14 residues. A second roughly 6 to 11 cycle PCR used barcoded and J-beta primers. Every cDNA molecule bore a tag from a template-switch adaptor containing 12 random nucleotides. In TCRdb, the 5' RACE reads were re-called with MiXCR into one record per CDR3 protein. Of approximately 1,700,000 distinct CDR3 sequences in the sample, roughly two fifths are singletons; the top ten hold 23%. This entry belongs to a study of blood T cells in healthy people across ages. Broader study findings: PBMC samples, being unsorted, prevented any conclusive comparison of naive and antigen-experienced cells.

The receptor's source is a human donor in good health. Sequenced: blood. The V and J genes are TRBV12-3 or TRBV12-4 and TRBJ1-6; D is possibly TRBD1 (5 bases). The CDR3 bases are TGTGCCGGCACCTGGGGACTGTTTAATTCACCCCTCCACTTT. Protein product: CAGTWGLFNSPLHF.